This T cell receptor (beta chain) was sequenced in a study of T-cell reconstitution after alpha-beta-depleted transplantation in children. The length of the CDR3 is 14 residues. CDR1 and CDR2 (germline): SGHTA, FQGTGA. Deletions cut 0 bases from V and 0 bases from J, with 5 bases between. Unique molecular identifiers were built into the TCRbeta library. MiXCR, run by TCRdb on the PCR reads, gives a single entry per CDR3 protein. The sample records roughly 220,000 distinct CDR3 sequences, 12% being singletons. This clonotype showed up just a few times. Sequencing was performed on PBMCs from the stem cell graft donor, taken from the stem cell graft. The V gene is TRBV7-3, the J gene TRBJ1-2; weak D call: TRBD1 (5 bases). The TCR was taken from a human donor who donated a stem cell graft to a child with acute lymphoblastic leukemia. The CDR3 sequence: CASSLTGANYGYTF. CDR3 nucleotide sequence: TGTGCCAGCAGCTTAACGGGGGCTAACTATGGCTACACCTTC.